These T cell receptor beta chains were read from a single sample in a study of early T cells in non-severe SARS-CoV-2 infection. TCRdb reanalysed the 5' RACE reads using MiXCR and keeps one entry per CDR3 protein. Here the sample spans under 95,000 distinct CDR3 sequences, more than 10% being singletons. Sequenced input: whole blood. The receptors come from an adult who was a healthcare worker with PCR-confirmed SARS-CoV-2 infection or an uninfected control (not recorded which). Both conserved end residues are part of each CDR3. The D gene is left open where the match is weak. Some rows mark clone size as missing; the rest say once, few, many or name a class of expanded clone.

>TRBJ1-4|many|.|TRBV6-6
TGTGCCAGCAGTTACTCTACCGTTACTAATGAAAAACTGTTTTTT
CASSYSTVTNEKLFF
>TRBJ2-1|few|TRBD1|TRBV5-1
TGCGCCAGCAGCTTGGCCGGGACAGGGGGCGATGAGCAGTTCTTC
CASSLAGTGGDEQFF
>TRBJ1-1|many|.|TRBV18
TGTGCCAGCTCACCAGAGACAACGGGCACTGAAGCTTTCTTT
CASSPETTGTEAFF
>TRBJ1-1|many|.|TRBV28
TGTGCCAGCAGTTTAGAGAACACTGAAGCTTTCTTT
CASSLENTEAFF
>TRBJ2-2|.|.|TRBV20-1
TGCAGTGCTAGCATGGGGGAGCGTCGAGCCGGGGAGCTGTTTTTT
CSASMGERRAGELFF
>TRBJ1-1|.|.|TRBV28
TGTGCCAGCAGTTTATTACCATCTATCGTCGCTGAAGCTTTCTTT
CASSLLPSIVAEAFF
>TRBJ2-2|.|.|TRBV20-1
TGCAGTGCTAGAAGCAGGGTTGTCGGGGAGCTGTTTTTT
CSARSRVVGELFF
>TRBJ1-5|many|.|TRBV7-9
TGTGCCAGCAGCGGAGGGGGATGGGCAGGGAATCAGCCCCAGCATTTT
CASSGGGWAGNQPQHF
>TRBJ2-1|few|.|TRBV29-1
TGCAGCGTTGAAGATCTGGCGGAGGTTACAATGAAGCAGTTCTTC
CSVEDLAEVTMKQFF
>TRBJ1-1|once|.|TRBV7-9
TGTGCCAGCAGCTCCTCCGGAACTGAAGCTTTCTTT
CASSSSGTEAFF
>TRBJ2-1|many|TRBD2|TRBV12-5
TGTGCTAGTGGTTTACAGTTGGCGGGAGGGCCGCAGGAGCAGTTCTTC
CASGLQLAGGPQEQFF
>TRBJ1-1|few|.|TRBV28
TGTGCCAGCAGTGCCATGGGGTGGACTGAAGCTTTCTTT
CASSAMGWTEAFF
>TRBJ2-2|many|TRBD2|TRBV29-1
TGCAGCGTTCGACTAGCGGGAGGGCCGAACGGGGAGCTGTTTTTT
CSVRLAGGPNGELFF
>TRBJ2-7|few|.|TRBV4-2
TGTGCCAGCAGCCCCCTGGGCCAGAGAGGGCCACGAGAGCAGTACTTC
CASSPLGQRGPREQYF
>TRBJ2-3|few|TRBD1|TRBV5-1
TGCGCCAGCAGCTTCGGACAGGGGAACACAGATACGCAGTATTTT
CASSFGQGNTDTQYF
>TRBJ2-1|few|TRBD2|TRBV7-9
TGTGCCAGCAGCTTAGAACTAGCGGGTAGGAATGAGCAGTTCTTC
CASSLELAGRNEQFF
>TRBJ2-3|few|.|TRBV19
TGTGCCAGTAGTATAATAGACACAGATACGCAGTATTTT
CASSIIDTDTQYF
>TRBJ2-1|few|.|TRBV20-1
TGCAGTGCTAGATGGGGGAGGACTCGCAATGAGCAGTTCTTC
CSARWGRTRNEQFF
>TRBJ2-7|.|TRBD2|TRBV20-1
TGCAGTGCCCAGGGCCGCATTAGCGGGAGAGCCGGGGAGCAGTACTTC
CSAQGRISGRAGEQYF
>TRBJ2-7|.|TRBD1|TRBV2
TGTGCCAGCAATCGACAGGGCCAGAACTACGAGCAGTACTTC
CASNRQGQNYEQYF
>TRBJ2-6|many|TRBD2|TRBV11-2
TGTGCCAGCAGCTCGAGACTAGCGGGAGCTGGGGCCAACGTCCTGACTTTC
CASSSRLAGAGANVLTF
>TRBJ1-2|many|TRBD1|TRBV10-3
TGTGCCATCAGTCCAGGTCAGGGGGGTGGCTACACCTTC
CAISPGQGGGYTF
>TRBJ2-3|many|TRBD2|TRBV7-3
TGTGCCAGCAGTCGGACTGGTGCGGGAGTCGGAGATACGCAGTATTTT
CASSRTGAGVGDTQYF
>TRBJ2-7|.|TRBD2|TRBV20-1
TGCAGTGCTAGAGATCGGGGGGCCTACGAGCAGTACTTC
CSARDRGAYEQYF
>TRBJ2-7|few|.|TRBV2
TGTGCCAGCGGACTAAGGGACAGCCGCGTCTCCTACGAGCAGTACTTC
CASGLRDSRVSYEQYF
>TRBJ2-5|many|.|TRBV6-1
TGTGCCAGCAGTGAAGGGCTTATGGAGACCCAGTACTTC
CASSEGLMETQYF
>TRBJ1-4|once|.|TRBV2
TGTGCCAGCAAGGGGACAACCCTGGGAAAACTGTTTTTT
CASKGTTLGKLFF
>TRBJ1-5|many|.|TRBV3-1
TGTGCCAGCAGCCAGGACAGTCAGCCCCAGCATTTT
CASSQDSQPQHF